This T cell receptor (beta chain) emerged from a study of T cell responses to AZD1222 COVID-19 vaccine. The overall study: Samples with a second dose at about 4 or about 12 weeks were pooled together.

On this clone: As yet, its antigen is unknown.

Study results and caveats: Elevations in Spike-specific TCR breadth and depth followed administration of two AZD1222 doses.

The CDR3 loop spans 14 amino acids. CDR1 and CDR2 from the germline V gene are SGHVS and FQNEAQ. With 6 bases removed from V and 1 base from J, the gap between germline ends came to 12 bases. The data were produced by immunoSEQ multiplex PCR, yet TCRdb's version contains in-frame clones alone and is incomplete. The sample holds about 88,000 clones, approximately 91% seen once. The chain uses TRBV7-8 and TRBJ1-1; D is unresolved. The sequence was collected from an adult in good health. The specimen comprised peripheral blood, sampled on day 0 of AZD1222 vaccination. Written as DNA, the CDR3 is TGTGCCAGCAGGATGGGGTTGGGGAACACTGAAGCTTTCTTT. It is translated as CASRMGLGNTEAFF.